The rows below give T cell receptor beta chains drawn from one sample of a study of Graves' ophthalmopathy and Graves' hyperthyroidism. Each CDR3 protein is one row after TCRdb ran MiXCR on the multiplex PCR reads. The repertoire holds approximately 700,000 distinct CDR3 sequences, with 35% to 50% as singletons. The sequenced sample consisted of peripheral blood. The receptors come from an adult man with Graves' ophthalmopathy. The CDR3 runs from the conserved cysteine through the conserved F or W. Fields, in order: clone size, V gene, D gene, J gene, CDR3 DNA, CDR3 protein. A D gene is named only where the DNA matches it firmly. Part of the rows lack a size; the others show once, few, many or a class for expanded clones.

NA	TRBV12-3/TRBV12-4	NA	TRBJ1-2	TGTGCCAGCAGTGAAGGGTTCCAAGGCTACACCTTC	CASSEGFQGYTF
NA	TRBV11-2	TRBD2	TRBJ2-2	TGTGCCAGCAGTCGTCGTAGCGGGAGAAGTACCGGGGAGCTGTTTTTT	CASSRRSGRSTGELFF
NA	TRBV10-3	NA	TRBJ2-6	TGTGCCAGCACTGCGATCTGGGGGGGCTCAGGGGCCAACGTCCTGACTTTC	CASTAIWGGSGANVLTF
few	TRBV20-1	NA	TRBJ1-5	TGCAGTGCCTCGCCCGGTCCGAGCAATCAGCCCCAGCATTTT	CSASPGPSNQPQHF
NA	TRBV7-9	NA	TRBJ1-2	TGTGCCAGCAGCCCCCCCGGTGCAGGGGCCTACACCTTC	CASSPPGAGAYTF
many	TRBV29-1	TRBD2	TRBJ2-7	TGCAGCGCCAGGGGCTTAGCGGGAGGAGGTTACGAGCAGTACTTC	CSARGLAGGGYEQYF
few	TRBV4-3	NA	TRBJ1-1	TGCGCCAGCAGCCAAGATCTTCGGCGGGGGACTGAAGCTTTCTTT	CASSQDLRRGTEAFF
NA	TRBV7-9	NA	TRBJ1-1	TGTGCCAGCAGCTACCCAAGGGCAACTGAAGCTTTCTTT	CASSYPRATEAFF
NA	TRBV9	NA	TRBJ1-3	TGTGCCAGCAGCGTAGGTGAGGGGTACGCTGGAAACACCATATATTTT	CASSVGEGYAGNTIYF
few	TRBV9	NA	TRBJ1-2	TGTGCCAGCAGCTTAGGAGGGAAAGTCGGTGGCTACACCTTC	CASSLGGKVGGYTF
many	TRBV7-8	NA	TRBJ2-2	TGTGCCAGCATTAGAACCAACACCGGGGAGCTGTTTTTT	CASIRTNTGELFF
NA	TRBV9	NA	TRBJ1-5	TGCGCCAGCAGTAAGATCTGGACTCCCTTTGGAGACCAGCCCCAGCATTTT	CASSKIWTPFGDQPQHF
NA	TRBV5-1	NA	TRBJ1-1	TGCGCCAGCGGATTCACGACTAACACTGAAGCTTTCTTT	CASGFTTNTEAFF
NA	TRBV25-1	NA	TRBJ2-2	TGTGCCAGCAGTGCTAGCCCCCTAGCGAACACCGGGGAGCTGTTTTTT	CASSASPLANTGELFF
many	TRBV7-9	NA	TRBJ1-2	TGTGCCAGCAGCTTAGCGTTGCAGGCGATCTATGGCTACACCTTC	CASSLALQAIYGYTF
many	TRBV29-1	TRBD1	TRBJ2-6	TGCAGCGTTATGACAGGGATTTTCTCTGGGGCCAACGTCCTGACTTTC	CSVMTGIFSGANVLTF
NA	TRBV25-1	NA	TRBJ2-2	TGTGCCAGCAGCGTCGAACCAGGGACCGGGGAGCTGTTTTTT	CASSVEPGTGELFF
few	TRBV20-1	NA	TRBJ2-5	TGCAGTGCTAGAGATCCGAGGGACGCCAAAGAGACCCAGTACTTC	CSARDPRDAKETQYF
few	TRBV7-2	TRBD2	TRBJ2-7	TGTGCCAGCAGCACAGTAGCGGGAGGTCCCGAGCAGTACTTC	CASSTVAGGPEQYF
few	TRBV6-5	NA	TRBJ2-7	TGTGCCAGCAGCTATCAGGCCTCCTACGAGCAGTACTTC	CASSYQASYEQYF
NA	TRBV3-1	NA	TRBJ1-1	TGTGCCAGCAGCCAATTCATCATGAACACTGAAGCTTTCTTT	CASSQFIMNTEAFF
NA	TRBV2	TRBD1	TRBJ1-5	TGTGCCAGCAGTGTCTCCGGGACAGGATACAATCAGCCCCAGCATTTT	CASSVSGTGYNQPQHF
NA	TRBV5-1	NA	TRBJ2-7	TGCGCCAGCAGCCGGGGGAACGCCTACGAGCAGTACTTC	CASSRGNAYEQYF
few	TRBV25-1	NA	TRBJ2-2	TGTGCCAGCAGTCGCCACAGGGTGGACACCGGGGAGCTGTTTTTT	CASSRHRVDTGELFF